These 28 T cell receptor beta chains were sequenced from one sample in a study of cytomegalovirus exposure and HLA in healthy donors. PCR involved 60 Vbeta and 13 Jbeta primers. The data were produced by immunoSEQ multiplex PCR, yet TCRdb's version contains in-frame clones alone and is incomplete. The sample carries roughly 200,000 clones, about 82% recorded once. The sample taken for sequencing was PBMCs. The receptors were gathered from a woman in her fifties or sixties in good health and CMV-seronegative.

This chain links TRBV4-3 with TRBJ2-7; possible D gene TRBD2, 5 bases. This CDR3 has 13 residues. Germline V gene sequence: CDR1 LGHNA, CDR2 YSLEER. The ends were cut back, 4 bases at V and 3 bases at J, with 10 bases in the middle. CDR3 in amino acids: CASSRERNYEQYF. CDR3 DNA sequence: TGCGCCAGCAGCCGGGAGCGGAACTACGAGCAGTACTTC.

This clone was counted a few times. V is TRBV7-9 and J is TRBJ1-1, with 10 bases identical to TRBD1. The J segment lost 0 bases and the V segment lost 1 base, leaving 5 bases of the junction unmatched. The CDR3 is 17 amino acids. The germline gives CDR1 SEHNR, CDR2 FQNEAQ (reference sequence). CDR3 sequence (DNA): TGTGCCAGCAGCTTAGGGACAGGGGGTCTCATGAACACTGAAGCTTTCTTT. It is translated as CASSLGTGGLMNTEAFF.

This chain links TRBV19 with TRBJ2-7, with D possibly being TRBD2 (5 bases). Germline V gene data show CDR1 as LNHDA and CDR2 as SQIVND (reference sequence). Trimming took 1 base from V and 6 from J, leaving 19 bases between them. The CDR3 contains 16 residues. The CDR3 DNA reads as TGTGCCAGTAGTATAGCAGCGGCCGAAAAAAGTGTCGAGCAGTACTTC. Residues: CASSIAAAEKSVEQYF. The full variable domain, in which reference TRBV19 and TRBJ2-7 provide the parts outside the CDR3, is DGGITQSPKYLFRKEGQNVTLSCEQNLNHDAMYWYRQDPGQGLRLIYYSQIVNDFQKGDIAEGYSVSREKKESFPLTVTSAQKNPTAFYLCASSIAAAEKSVEQYFGPGTRLTVT.

The chain recombines TRBV6-1 with TRBJ2-1; tentatively, D is TRBD2 (6 bases). Trimming took 7 bases from V and 10 from J, leaving 17 bases between them. Germline assignment: CDR1 MNHNS and CDR2 SASEGT. CDR3 length: 13 amino acids. The CDR3 nucleotides read TGTGCCAGCATCGACGGCGGGATCGGGGAGCAGTTCTTC. It yields the protein CASIDGGIGEQFF.

The chain couples TRBV7-9 to TRBJ2-1; no definite D call. Germline V gene lookup returns CDR1 SEHNR and CDR2 FQNEAQ (reference sequence). There are 16 residues in the CDR3. The V end was cut by 4 bases, the J end by 1 base, with 14 bases between. The DNA of the CDR3 is TGTGCCAGCAGCTCTGCGGTGGATAGGTCCTACAATGAGCAGTTCTTC. As protein: CASSSAVDRSYNEQFF.

The CDR3 sequence is CASSPGGPYEQYF. CDR3 DNA: TGTGCCAGCAGTCCGGGGGGGCCCTACGAGCAGTACTTC. The rearrangement uses TRBV6-5 and TRBJ2-7; TRBD2 matches at 8 bases. The length of the CDR3 is 13 residues. Germline V gene data show CDR1 as MNHEY and CDR2 as SVGAGI. V was pared by 5 bases and J by 2 bases, with 2 bases of the junction left unmatched.

The CDR3 bases are TGCGCCAGCAAAACAGGGACGGCTAATGAAAAACTGTTTTTT. The encoded protein is CASKTGTANEKLFF. This chain uses TRBV5-1 with TRBJ1-4; a possible D gene is TRBD1 (6 bases). The CDR3 totals 14 residues. The V gene lost 6 bases and the J gene lost 3 bases, with 12 bases spanning the gap. The germline V gene has CDR1 SGHRS and CDR2 YFSETQ.

This clone turned up a few times. The chain carries TRBV28 and TRBJ1-5, with 7 bases that match TRBD1. Germline V CDR1 and CDR2: MDHEN, SYDVKM. Trimming at V came to 4 bases and at J to 1 base, leaving 10 bases not matched to a gene. CDR3 size: 17 residues. The CDR3 DNA reads as TGTGCCAGCAGTTCCGGACAGGCCTTGAGGAGCAATCAGCCCCAGCATTTT. Translation: CASSSGQALRSNQPQHF.

V gene TRBV5-1 combines with J gene TRBJ2-5; the match to TRBD2 covers 12 bases. Unmatched junction bases numbered 2, after V lost 0 bases and J lost 2 bases. This CDR3 is 16 amino acids long. CDR1 and CDR2 (germline): SGHRS, YFSETQ. CDR3 in DNA: TGCGCCAGCAGCTTGGAACTAGCGGGAGGACAAGAGACCCAGTACTTC. This gives the protein CASSLELAGGQETQYF.

The table lists this clone with a count of one. The V and J genes are TRBV15 and TRBJ2-2; no clear D. This CDR3 has 13 amino acids. V dropped 1 base and J dropped 5 bases, with 5 bases sitting between them. CDR1 and CDR2 (germline): LNHNV, YYDKDF (reference sequence). This chain's CDR3 is CATSRARTGELFF. CDR3 sequence (DNA): TGTGCCACCAGCAGAGCCAGGACCGGGGAGCTGTTTTTT. Full variable domain (missing parts from reference TRBV15 and TRBJ2-2): DAMVIQNPRYQVTQFGKPVTLSCSQTLNHNVMYWYQQKSSQAPKLLFHYYDKDFNNEADTPDNFQSRRPNTSFCFLDIRSPGLGDTAMYLCATSRARTGELFFGEGSRLTVL.

V is TRBV29-1 and J is TRBJ1-2; 8 nucleotides line up with TRBD1. CDR1 SQVTM and CDR2 ANQGSEA come from the germline V gene. CDR3 length: 13 amino acids. Trimming removed 3 bases from V and 7 bases from J; junction bases left unmatched: 7. The CDR3 sequence: CSVDGRGRGGYTF. The CDR3 bases are TGCAGCGTTGATGGCAGGGGGCGCGGTGGCTACACCTTC.

The genes are TRBV2 and TRBJ1-4; D ambiguous. The ends were cut back, 7 bases at V and 11 bases at J, with 23 bases in the middle. The germline gives CDR1 SNHLY, CDR2 FYNNEI. The CDR3 covers 15 residues. In nucleotides, the CDR3 is TGTGCCAGCACTGCCCATGAGACACCCGCGGGGAAACTGTTTTTT. This sequence encodes CASTAHETPAGKLFF.

V gene TRBV7-6 combines with J gene TRBJ1-3; 12 positions agree with TRBD1. CDR3 length: 16 amino acids. In germline, CDR1 is SGHVS, CDR2 FNYEAQ. V shed 4 bases, J shed 2 bases, and the junction held 3 bases outside the gene matches. CDR3 sequence (DNA): TGTGCCAGCAGCTCCCGGGACAGGGGGCCTGGAAACACCATATATTTT. It encodes CASSSRDRGPGNTIYF. The full variable domain, its missing parts supplied by reference TRBV7-6 and TRBJ1-3, is GAGVSQSPRYKVTKRGQDVALRCDPISGHVSLYWYRQALGQGPEFLTYFNYEAQQDKSGLPNDRFSAERPEGSISTLTIQRTEQRDSAMYRCASSSRDRGPGNTIYFGEGSWLTVV.

Notes on this clone: The germline gene is not matched at one end of the junction; a read error may be the cause. The chain couples TRBV18 to TRBJ2-2; 7 positions agree with TRBD1. The CDR3 runs to 15 residues. Germline values: CDR1 KGHSH, CDR2 LQKENI. The CDR3 reads CASLPRQGADGELFF. CDR3 nucleotide sequence: TGTGCCAGCTTACCAAGACAGGGTGCGGACGGGGAGCTGTTTTTT.

The V and J genes are TRBV4-1 and TRBJ2-1; TRBD1 aligns across 11 bases. The CDR3 runs to 17 residues. Trimming at V came to 1 base and at J to 7 bases, leaving 9 bases not matched to a gene. Germline CDR1 and CDR2: MGHRA and YSYEKL. CDR3 sequence (DNA): TGCGCCAGCAGCCAAGCTCGGACAGGGGGCACAAAGAATGAGCAGTTCTTC. It is translated as CASSQARTGGTKNEQFF.

The chain couples TRBV7-2 to TRBJ2-2; 9 nucleotides agree with TRBD2. Germline-derived CDR1 and CDR2 are SGHTA and FQGNSA. The CDR3 is made up of 15 amino acids. J lost 2 bases, V lost 11 bases, and 9 bases had no gene match. The CDR3 region has the DNA TGTGCCTCGGCGGCGGGAGGGCCCAACACCGGGGAGCTGTTTTTT. Translation gives CASAAGGPNTGELFF.

The J gene is TRBJ2-5, the V gene TRBV2, with TRBD2 matching 10 bases. The CDR3 has 15 residues. The trim removed 6 bases at V and 5 bases at J, leaving 9 bases unmatched. CDR1 is SNHLY and CDR2 is FYNNEI in the germline V gene. CDR3 sequence (DNA): TGTGCCAGCAGGCAAGCGGGAGGGGGACGTGAGACCCAGTACTTC. Translation: CASRQAGGGRETQYF.

The J gene is TRBJ1-1, the V gene TRBV2; D is undetermined. Trimming took 2 bases from V and 3 from J, leaving 10 bases between them. The CDR3 has 14 residues. Per the germline V gene, CDR1 is SNHLY and CDR2 is FYNNEI. This chain's CDR3 is CASSESRGYTEAFF. CDR3 DNA: TGTGCCAGCAGTGAATCTCGCGGGTACACTGAAGCTTTCTTT.

V usage is TRBV27 and J usage is TRBJ2-2, with D perhaps TRBD2 (5 bases). V was cut by 10 bases and J by 5 bases, with 17 bases left in between. The germline V gene has CDR1 MNHEY and CDR2 SMNVEV (reference sequence). This CDR3 contains 14 residues. This CDR3 reads CATNFRENTGELFF. CDR3 nucleotides: TGTGCCACCAACTTTAGGGAGAATACCGGGGAGCTGTTTTTT.

The chain links TRBV10-3 to TRBJ2-3, with unresolved D. CDR1 ENHRY and CDR2 SYGVKD come from the germline V gene. This CDR3 region has 15 residues. The V end lost 3 bases, the J end lost 6 bases, and 16 bases lay between the germline ends. The CDR3 reads CAISDWAAQSDTQYF. The CDR3 DNA reads as TGTGCCATCAGTGATTGGGCAGCCCAATCTGATACGCAGTATTTT.

The V call is TRBV19, the J call TRBJ1-5, with 8 bases aligning to TRBD1. V was pared by 6 bases and J by 2 bases, with 9 bases of the junction left unmatched. The CDR3 has 16 amino acids. CDR1 LNHDA and CDR2 SQIVND come from the germline V gene (reference sequence). CDR3 coding DNA: TGTGCCAGTAGCAACCATCAGGGGGCTGGCAATCAGCCCCAGCATTTT. The encoded protein is CASSNHQGAGNQPQHF.

This clone was detected only a few times. The rearrangement links TRBV6-1 to TRBJ2-7, with 7 positions matching TRBD2. CDR1 is MNHNS, CDR2 SASEGT, per germline. Trimming took 2 bases from V and 7 from J; bases not matched to a gene: 5. The CDR3 runs to 13 residues. CDR3 sequence: CASSERGGREQYF. The DNA of the CDR3 is TGTGCCAGCAGTGAACGGGGAGGGAGAGAGCAGTACTTC.

The V call is TRBV11-2, the J call TRBJ1-1, with 7 positions matching TRBD1. The CDR3 spans 14 residues. The trim removed 5 bases at V and 10 bases at J, leaving 13 bases unmatched. The germline V gene encodes CDR1 SGHAT and CDR2 FQNNGV. The CDR3 coding sequence is TGTGCCAGCAGCCCAGGGACAGTCCCTCTGAGAGCTTTCTTT. Its translation: CASSPGTVPLRAFF.

Turning to this clone: One end of the junction fails to match germline, which may point to a read error. The chain links TRBV7-9 to TRBJ2-1; the match to TRBD2 covers 9 bases. Per germline, CDR1 SEHNR and CDR2 FQNEAQ (reference sequence). The CDR3 is made up of 17 amino acids. CDR3 residues: CSSSSVAGAGFYNEQFF. The CDR3 DNA reads as TGTTCCAGCAGCTCAGTAGCGGGAGCGGGCTTTTACAATGAGCAGTTCTTC. Together with reference TRBV7-9 and TRBJ2-1, the CDR3 gives the full variable domain: DTGVSQNPRHKITKRGQNVTFRCDPISEHNRLYWYRQTLGQGPEFLTYFQNEAQLEKSRLLSDRFSAERPKGSFSTLEIQRTEQGDSAMYLCSSSSVAGAGFYNEQFFGPGTRLTVL.

The chain combines TRBV21-1 with TRBJ2-3; the listed D gene, TRBD1, was not tested against the DNA. TRBV21-1 is flagged as a pseudogene. The CDR3 is made up of 18 amino acids. The CDR3 spells CASGAIGQGDLSTDTQYF. The DNA for the CDR3 is TGTGCCAGCGGGGCCATCGGACAGGGGGACTTAAGCACAGATACGCAGTATTTT.

The chain has TRBV7-9 and TRBJ1-3; tentatively, D is TRBD1 (6 bases). The CDR3 totals 17 residues. The V gene's germline CDR1 is SEHNR and CDR2 FQNEAQ (reference sequence). The germline V and J ends were trimmed by 5 bases and 0 bases, with 17 bases remaining between them. The CDR3 sequence is CASSPRRGESSGNTIYF. CDR3 sequence (DNA): TGTGCCAGCAGCCCCCGCAGGGGCGAGAGCTCTGGAAACACCATATATTTT.

The chain couples TRBV7-2 to TRBJ1-1; 7 bases agree with TRBD1. J was trimmed by 2 bases and V by 7 bases; bases with no gene match: 7. The CDR3 covers 14 residues. Germline-derived CDR1 and CDR2 are SGHTA and FQGNSA. CDR3 nucleotide sequence: TGTGCCAGCATCCTCGACAGGGCCAACACTGAAGCTTTCTTT. Translated, it gives CASILDRANTEAFF.

The chain recombines TRBV5-1 with TRBJ2-1, with 11 bases lining up with TRBD2. Looked up from germline, CDR1 is SGHRS and CDR2 is YFSETQ. Losses at the gene ends were 0 bases for V and 3 bases for J; bases not matched to a gene: 11. The CDR3 is 19 amino acids. The CDR3 region has the DNA TGCGCCAGCAGCTTGGTGGGTAGCGGGAGGGCCAGGAGCTACAATGAGCAGTTCTTC. The encoded protein is CASSLVGSGRARSYNEQFF.